The T cell receptor (beta chain) under discussion was sequenced for a study of regulatory T cells in long-lasting Graves disease. To make TCR beta libraries, researchers used iRepertoire HTBI primers and Arm-PCR of CDR3 regions. One entry per CDR3 protein results from TCRdb running MiXCR on the multiplex PCR reads. The top ten clones hold about 20% of a sample with about 380,000 distinct CDR3 sequences, 15% to 19% of them seen once. V gave up 6 bases and J gave up 0 bases, with 9 bases separating them. In germline, CDR1 is DFQATT, CDR2 SNEGSKA (reference sequence). The CDR3 has 13 amino acids. Time point noted: newly diagnosed GD, antithyroid drugs for less than 3 months. After RNA was extracted from PBMCs, the TCR library was made from it. Staff took around 9 milliliters of peripheral blood and put it into EDTA tubes.

The sequence derives from a female donor with Graves disease. The genes are TRBV20-1 and TRBJ2-1; a weak D match, TRBD2 (5 bases). This sample comprised peripheral blood mononuclear cells (PBMCs), obtained at new diagnosis, from a patient treated with antithyroid drugs. DNA for the CDR3: TGCAGTGCCTCGGACTCCTCCTACAATGAGCAGTTCTTC. It codes for CSASDSSYNEQFF.